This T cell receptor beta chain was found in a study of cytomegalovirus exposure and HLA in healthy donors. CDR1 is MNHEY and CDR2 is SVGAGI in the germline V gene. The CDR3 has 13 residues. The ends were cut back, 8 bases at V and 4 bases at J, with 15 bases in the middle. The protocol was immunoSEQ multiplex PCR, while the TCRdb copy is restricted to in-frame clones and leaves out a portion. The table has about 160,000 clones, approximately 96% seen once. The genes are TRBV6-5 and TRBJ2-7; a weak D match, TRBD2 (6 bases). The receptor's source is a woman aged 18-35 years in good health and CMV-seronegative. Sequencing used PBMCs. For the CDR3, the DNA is TGTGCCAGCCGCGTAGGACTAAGTTACGAGCAGTACTTC. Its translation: CASRVGLSYEQYF.